What follows are 21 T cell receptor beta chains derived from one specimen sequenced in a study of vaccination effects on CD4 cells after COVID-19. Antigen specificity for these receptors is unknown. Measured with immunoSEQ multiplex PCR; TCRdb has only the in-frame clones, and not every one. The repertoire holds under 55,000 clones, with roughly four fifths as singletons. Antigen-specific CD4+ T cells were expanded (with viral peptide pools) by the ViraFEST assay ahead of sequencing. The culture ran for 10 to 11 days, and then CD4+ T cells were isolated. Sometime from March through December 2020, the person acquired a SARS-CoV-2 infection that PCR confirmed. Sample: CD4+ T cells from PBMCs cultured with a peptide pool, taken before COVID-19 vaccination. All receptors come from a human donor who had a prior SARS-CoV-2 infection.

V gene TRBV6-2 or TRBV6-3 combines with J gene TRBJ1-2; no clear D. In germline, CDR1 is MNHEY, CDR2 SVGEGT. This CDR3 region has 15 residues. The ends were cut back, 5 bases at V and 6 bases at J, with 19 bases in the middle. Written as DNA, the CDR3 is TGTGCCAGCAGTAATGGCATTGGGGAAATGAATGGCTACACCTTC. Residues: CASSNGIGEMNGYTF.

This clone was seen more than once but under ten times. This chain joins TRBV14 and TRBJ2-1; tentatively, D is TRBD2 (5 bases). Trimming pared 1 base from V and 10 bases from J, leaving 14 bases between. The CDR3 spans 14 residues. Germline values: CDR1 SGHDN, CDR2 FVKESK. CDR3 DNA sequence: TGTGCCAGCAGCCAAGGAAAGCGGTTCTCCGAGCAGTTCTTC. It codes for CASSQGKRFSEQFF.

This sequence joins TRBV4-1 and TRBJ2-5; D remains unclear. The length of the CDR3 is 13 residues. Germline values: CDR1 MGHRA, CDR2 YSYEKL. Trimming pared 0 bases from V and 7 bases from J, leaving 9 bases between. CDR3 coding DNA: TGCGCCAGCAGCCAAGAGGGCTCAGGGACCCAGTACTTC. It is translated as CASSQEGSGTQYF.

V and J are TRBV9 and TRBJ2-5, with TRBD2 matching over 13 bases. This CDR3 is 18 amino acids long. Trimming cost V 0 bases and J 2 bases; bases outside gene matches: 7. The germline CDR1 and CDR2 sequences are SGDLS and YYNGEE. The CDR3: CASSVGWTSGGSQETQYF. DNA for the CDR3: TGTGCCAGCAGCGTAGGGTGGACTAGCGGGGGATCTCAAGAGACCCAGTACTTC.

J is TRBJ1-6 and V is TRBV2; tentatively, D is TRBD1 (6 bases). The germline V gene encodes CDR1 SNHLY and CDR2 FYNNEI. The CDR3 has 13 residues. The V end was cut by 1 base, the J end by 10 bases, with 8 bases between. CDR3 residues: CASSEEQGSPLHF. The CDR3 coding sequence is TGTGCCAGCAGTGAAGAACAGGGATCACCCCTCCACTTT.

CDR3 sequence reads: CASSLSPPTVQYF. DNA for the CDR3: TGTGCCAGCAGCTTATCGCCCCCCACCGTGCAGTACTTC. This chain connects TRBV7-2 to TRBJ2-7; D gene uncertain. Trimming left V 2 bases short and J 9 bases short, with 14 bases between. This CDR3 region has 13 residues. The germline CDR1 and CDR2 sequences are SGHTA and FQGNSA. The whole variable domain, remainder taken from reference TRBV7-2 and TRBJ2-7, is GAGVSQSPSNKVTEKGKDVELRCDPISGHTALYWYRQSLGQGLEFLIYFQGNSAPDKSGLPSDRFSAERTGGSVSTLTIQRTQQEDSAVYLCASSLSPPTVQYFGPGTRLTVT.

The chain combines TRBV3-1 (or the pseudogene TRBV3-2) with TRBJ2-4; D gene ambiguous. Trimming took 1 base from V and 0 from J, leaving 1 base between them. This CDR3 is built from 13 residues. Germline V CDR1 and CDR2: LGHDT, YNNKEL (reference sequence). The CDR3 DNA is TGTGCCAGCAGCCAAGGAGCCAAAAACATTCAGTACTTC. Amino acid sequence: CASSQGAKNIQYF.

This clone appeared a single time. The chain carries TRBV18 and TRBJ1-1, with D tentatively TRBD1 (5 bases). Between the trimmed V and J ends, which lost 2 bases and 8 bases, there was a span of 12 bases. Per germline, CDR1 KGHSH and CDR2 LQKENI. The CDR3 runs 13 residues. CDR3 amino acids: CASSPRQGSEAFF. CDR3 DNA sequence: TGTGCCAGCTCACCAAGGCAGGGCTCCGAAGCTTTCTTT.

This clone was observed many times. V is TRBV11-3 and J is TRBJ2-7; TRBD1 aligns across 10 bases. CDR1 SGHNT and CDR2 YENEEA come from the germline V gene. This CDR3 is 16 amino acids long. V lost 0 bases and J lost 2; bases outside the gene matches: 4. CDR3 sequence (DNA): TGTGCCAGCAGCTTAGAGCGGACAGGGGGGGCCTACGAGCAGTACTTC. Translating it yields CASSLERTGGAYEQYF.

The chain links TRBV27 to TRBJ2-4; D is perhaps TRBD1 (5 bases). Deletions cut 2 bases from V and 0 bases from J, with 14 bases between. The CDR3 is 17 residues long. The germline V gene encodes CDR1 MNHEY and CDR2 SMNVEV (reference sequence). The CDR3 region has the DNA TGTGCCAGCAGTTTAGGACCCAGGGCCTTAGCCAAAAACATTCAGTACTTC. This gives the protein CASSLGPRALAKNIQYF.

This clone was detected only a few times. This chain joins TRBV4-1 and TRBJ1-2, with 7 bases aligning to TRBD1. The CDR3 totals 16 residues. J lost 4 bases, V lost 4 bases, and 12 bases had no gene match. Germline-derived CDR1 and CDR2 are MGHRA and YSYEKL. CDR3 sequence: CASSRGEGAYIYGYTF. As DNA, the CDR3 is TGCGCCAGCAGCCGCGGCGAGGGGGCGTACATCTATGGCTACACCTTC.

The chain combines TRBV7-9 with TRBJ1-3; 7 bases are a match to TRBD1. The V gene end was trimmed by 5 bases and the J gene end by 4 bases; junction bases not matched to a gene: 11. CDR3 length: 16 amino acids. From germline, CDR1 is SEHNR and CDR2 FQNEAQ (reference sequence). CDR3 amino acids: CASSEEAGGIGNTIYF. The DNA for the CDR3 is TGTGCCAGCAGCGAAGAAGCAGGGGGAATAGGAAACACCATATATTTT. The full variable domain, its missing parts supplied by reference TRBV7-9 and TRBJ1-3, is DTGVSQNPRHKITKRGQNVTFRCDPISEHNRLYWYRQTLGQGPEFLTYFQNEAQLEKSRLLSDRFSAERPKGSFSTLEIQRTEQGDSAMYLCASSEEAGGIGNTIYFGEGSWLTVV.

CDR3 protein: CASSLGLAGAGGTQYF. CDR3 nucleotide sequence: TGTGCCAGCAGCTTAGGGCTAGCGGGAGCGGGGGGTACGCAGTATTTT. The rearrangement joins TRBV11-3 to TRBJ2-3, with TRBD2 matching over 10 bases. Germline CDR1 is SGHNT and CDR2 is YENEEA. The ends lost 1 base at V and 8 bases at J; junction bases unmatched: 9. The CDR3 runs 16 residues.

The chain links TRBV3-1 (or the pseudogene TRBV3-2) to TRBJ2-5; 8 nucleotides line up with TRBD1. The CDR3 sequence is 17 residues long. Germline CDR1 and CDR2: LGHDT and YNNKEL (reference sequence). Trimming cost V 0 bases and J 5 bases; bases outside gene matches: 11. The CDR3 protein is CASSQDFRTGRGETQYF. In DNA, the CDR3 is TGTGCCAGCAGCCAAGATTTTAGGACAGGGCGAGGGGAGACCCAGTACTTC.

This chain uses TRBV7-9 with TRBJ2-7; a weak D match, TRBD2 (5 bases). This CDR3 region has 11 residues. In germline, CDR1 is SEHNR, CDR2 FQNEAQ (reference sequence). V was trimmed by 5 bases and J by 6 bases, leaving 8 bases between them. This CDR3 reads CASSEGIEQYF. CDR3 nucleotide sequence: TGTGCCAGCAGCGAGGGTATCGAGCAGTACTTC.

V and J are TRBV27 and TRBJ1-1; D is unresolved. The germline V gene has CDR1 MNHEY and CDR2 SMNVEV (reference sequence). V was trimmed by 5 bases and J by 5 bases, leaving 12 bases between them. The CDR3 has 13 residues. The CDR3 is CASSPRVETEAFF. The CDR3, as DNA: TGTGCCAGCAGTCCCCGCGTGGAAACTGAAGCTTTCTTT.

The chain employs TRBV5-5 and TRBJ1-6, with TRBD1 matching over 9 bases. Germline trimming cut 2 bases from V and 16 bases from J; bases unmatched to any gene: 4. This CDR3 region has 12 residues. CDR1 and CDR2 (germline): SGHKS, YYEKEE (reference sequence). CDR3 amino acids: CASSFYRGQLHF. CDR3 nucleotide sequence: TGTGCCAGCAGCTTTTACAGGGGGCAACTCCACTTT.

The chain uses TRBV5-4 and TRBJ1-3, with D unresolved. Germline assignment: CDR1 SGHNT and CDR2 YYREEE (reference sequence). V lost 1 base and J lost 1, with 3 bases in between. This CDR3 comprises 13 residues. CDR3 residues: CASSLSSGNTIYF. In nucleotides, the CDR3 is TGTGCCAGCAGCTTGTCGTCTGGAAACACCATATATTTT.

A single count supports this clone. V is TRBV7-8 and J is TRBJ2-5; 8 bases are a match to TRBD1. Germline loops: CDR1 SGHVS, CDR2 FQNEAQ. The CDR3 contains 12 residues. With 10 bases clipped from V and 2 bases from J, the junction kept 3 bases outside the gene matches. The CDR3 sequence is CATGQGQETQYF. The CDR3 nucleotides read TGTGCCACAGGACAGGGACAAGAGACCCAGTACTTC.

The rearrangement links TRBV4-1 to TRBJ1-4; D is unclear. The V and J ends lost 3 bases and 8 bases respectively, with 10 bases between them. The CDR3 totals 13 residues. Germline V gene lookup returns CDR1 MGHRA and CDR2 YSYEKL. DNA for the CDR3: TGCGCCAGCAGCCAGCTAATAGGGGAAAAACTGTTTTTT. Translated, it gives CASSQLIGEKLFF.

This clone appeared a few times. The CDR3 is CASSSQNDRTQYF. CDR3 sequence (DNA): TGTGCCAGCAGCTCGCAAAACGACAGGACCCAGTACTTC. The chain carries TRBV7-9 and TRBJ2-5, with a possible D match to TRBD1 (5 bases). CDR3 length: 13 residues. In germline, CDR1 is SEHNR, CDR2 FQNEAQ (reference sequence). The V end lost 4 bases, the J end lost 7 bases, and 13 bases lay between the germline ends.